The next 28 T cell receptor beta chains were all read from a single sample in a study of shared clonotypes between healthy human individuals. Naive CD8 cells lacked CD45RO, underwent positive selection for CCR7 and left out terminally differentiated effector memory CD45RA+ cells. Profiled with immunoSEQ multiplex PCR; TCRdb holds only in-frame clones, not every one. The sample contains approximately 1.9 million clones, around 93% of which appear only once. The specimen was naive CD8+ T cells from PBMCs. The origin of the receptors is a man aged 18-30 years in good health. Some clones in this sample may be carry-over from other donors' samples.

V gene TRBV9 combines with J gene TRBJ1-6, with 9 bases that match TRBD1. This CDR3 spans 16 amino acids. V trimming: 4 bases; J trimming: 8 bases; junction bases outside the gene matches: 10. Germline values: CDR1 SGDLS, CDR2 YYNGEE. CDR3 amino acids: CASSTYRGQGDSPLHF. CDR3 DNA sequence: TGTGCCAGCAGCACCTACAGGGGGCAGGGGGATTCACCCCTCCACTTT.

The V gene is TRBV27, the J gene TRBJ1-4, with TRBD1 matching 9 bases. J gave up 8 bases and V 5 bases, and 12 bases lay outside the gene matches. Germline CDR1 reads MNHEY; CDR2 reads SMNVEV (reference sequence). The CDR3 covers 16 residues. CDR3 sequence (DNA): TGTGCCAGCAGTGCCTCGGTAGGGACAGGGTGGGAAAAACTGTTTTTT. Its translation: CASSASVGTGWEKLFF.

The chain joins TRBV28 to TRBJ2-1; TRBD2 matches 7 bases. The CDR3 has 16 amino acids. Unmatched junction bases numbered 10, after V lost 2 bases and J lost 6 bases. Germline values: CDR1 MDHEN, CDR2 SYDVKM. CDR3 sequence: CASSLPREGPPNEQFF. CDR3 in DNA: TGTGCCAGCAGTTTACCGAGGGAGGGCCCCCCCAATGAGCAGTTCTTC.

V and J are TRBV19 and TRBJ2-5; the D is unclear. CDR3 length equals 13 residues. V was clipped by 5 bases and J by 5 bases, with 12 bases between them. The germline V gene has CDR1 LNHDA and CDR2 SQIVND (reference sequence). The DNA of the CDR3 is TGTGCCAGTAGTGACGGGTTTTCGGAGACCCAGTACTTC. This gives the protein CASSDGFSETQYF.

The chain combines TRBV28 with TRBJ1-1; unclear D gene. Per the germline V gene, CDR1 is MDHEN and CDR2 is SYDVKM. V lost 6 bases and J lost 0, with 14 bases in between. The CDR3 is 15 residues long. DNA for the CDR3: TGTGCCAGCAGCCCGACGAGCGCCATGAACACTGAAGCTTTCTTT. Protein: CASSPTSAMNTEAFF. Filled out from reference TRBV28 and TRBJ1-1, the complete variable domain reads DVKVTQSSRYLVKRTGEKVFLECVQDMDHENMFWYRQDPGLGLRLIYFSYDVKMKEKGDIPEGYSVSREKKERFSLILESASTNQTSMYLCASSPTSAMNTEAFFGQGTRLTVV.

This chain connects TRBV9 to TRBJ2-2; D is unclear. V was cut by 0 bases and J by 6 bases, with 9 bases left in between. Germline CDR1 SGDLS, CDR2 YYNGEE. This CDR3 contains 14 residues. The CDR3 here is CASSVVPASGELFF. The DNA for the CDR3 is TGTGCCAGCAGCGTAGTTCCAGCGTCCGGGGAGCTGTTTTTT.

V usage is TRBV6-4 and J usage is TRBJ2-1; tentatively, D is TRBD1 or TRBD2 (5 bases each). Per the germline V gene, CDR1 is MRHNA and CDR2 is SNTAGT. The CDR3 has 13 amino acids. The V end lost 5 bases, the J end lost 4 bases, and 9 bases lay between the germline ends. In DNA form, the CDR3 reads TGTGCCAGCAGTCGGTGGGGGTACAATGAGCAGTTCTTC. Encoded protein: CASSRWGYNEQFF.

This chain joins TRBV10-3 and TRBJ1-2, with D possibly being TRBD1 (6 bases). The CDR3 spans 16 residues. Trimming shortened V by 7 bases and J by 4 bases, and 22 bases separated the two germline ends. Germline CDR1 reads ENHRY; CDR2 reads SYGVKD. The CDR3 DNA reads TGTGCCATCATGGCCGCTAGTTCCCTAGGGGGCTATGGCTACACCTTC. It is translated as CAIMAASSLGGYGYTF.

The chain employs TRBV7-3 and TRBJ2-1, with D perhaps being TRBD1 or TRBD2 (5 bases each). Germline V gene sequence: CDR1 SGHTA, CDR2 FQGTGA. Trimming left V 2 bases short and J 5 bases short, with 13 bases between. CDR3 size: 15 residues. The CDR3 DNA is TGTGCCAGCAGCTTAGAGGGGCGACTAAACAATGAGCAGTTCTTC. Residues: CASSLEGRLNNEQFF.

The rearrangement links TRBV7-8 to TRBJ2-7, with 10 nucleotides matching TRBD2. Looked up from germline, CDR1 is SGHVS and CDR2 is FQNEAQ. After removal of 5 bases from V and 5 bases from J, the junction contained 12 bases not matched to a gene. The CDR3 totals 16 residues. The CDR3 loop reads CASSNRDLAGGNEQYF. CDR3 DNA: TGTGCCAGCAGCAATAGAGATTTAGCGGGAGGAAACGAGCAGTACTTC.

The genes are TRBV13 and TRBJ2-7, with D hard to call. Trimming left V 5 bases short and J 2 bases short, with 19 bases between. The CDR3 sequence is 16 residues long. Per germline, CDR1 PRHDT and CDR2 FYEKMQ (reference sequence). CDR3 bases: TGTGCCAGCAGCCCGTCTGGGTCCGAAGGAACCTACGAGCAGTACTTC. Its protein product is CASSPSGSEGTYEQYF.

The table lists this clone with a count of one. The V and J genes are TRBV5-1 and TRBJ2-5; either TRBD1 or TRBD2 may supply D (5 bases each). Germline CDR1 SGHRS, CDR2 YFSETQ. The ends were cut back, 4 bases at V and 3 bases at J, with 13 bases in the middle. The CDR3 totals 14 residues. The CDR3 nucleotides read TGCGCCAGCAGCCATGGGGACGGAGAAGAGACCCAGTACTTC. This gives the protein CASSHGDGEETQYF.

The chain joins TRBV5-8 to TRBJ2-1; TRBD1 matches at 7 bases. The length of the CDR3 is 14 residues. The trim removed 2 bases at V and 9 bases at J, leaving 8 bases unmatched. Looked up from germline, CDR1 is SGHTS and CDR2 is YDEGEE. This CDR3 reads CASSFRQGVGEQFF. Written as DNA, the CDR3 is TGTGCCAGCAGCTTCCGGCAGGGGGTTGGTGAGCAGTTCTTC.

This clone has only one observation. The chain uses TRBV7-3 and TRBJ2-5; unclear D gene. CDR3 length: 13 amino acids. The V end was cut by 5 bases, the J end by 1 base, with 8 bases between. Germline CDR1 is SGHTA and CDR2 is FQGTGA. The DNA of the CDR3 is TGTGCCAGCAGCAGGGTCAGCCAAGAGACCCAGTACTTC. Amino acid sequence: CASSRVSQETQYF.

This chain joins TRBV7-6 and TRBJ1-5; D is unclear. V lost 1 base, J lost 1 base, and 8 bases lay in between. CDR1 is SGHVS, CDR2 FNYEAQ, per germline. The CDR3 totals 15 residues. The DNA of the CDR3 is TGTGCCAGCAGCTTAGAGGGAGGGAGCAATCAGCCCCAGCATTTT. Its translation is CASSLEGGSNQPQHF.

This chain uses TRBV7-2 with TRBJ2-7, with D perhaps matching TRBD1 (6 bases). The V gene lost 5 bases and the J gene lost 4 bases, with 15 bases spanning the gap. Germline lookup yields CDR1 SGHTA and CDR2 FQGNSA. CDR3 length: 14 residues. The CDR3, as DNA: TGTGCCAGCAGCCCCGCTCAGGGGTGGTACGAGCAGTACTTC. Protein product: CASSPAQGWYEQYF.

This clone was counted between two and nine times. J is TRBJ2-1 and V is TRBV18; no definite D call. CDR1 KGHSH and CDR2 LQKENI come from the germline V gene. V was pared by 6 bases and J by 1 base, with 13 bases between. This CDR3 has 15 residues. CDR3 nucleotide sequence: TGTGCCAGCTCTAGTCCCGTGCGGTCCTACAATGAGCAGTTCTTC. Translation: CASSSPVRSYNEQFF.

This clone appeared a single time. The chain uses TRBV7-8 and TRBJ2-7; 14 nucleotides match TRBD2. CDR3 size: 18 residues. Germline V gene data show CDR1 as SGHVS and CDR2 as FQNEAQ. V trimming: 0 bases; J trimming: 1 base; junction bases outside the gene matches: 5. The CDR3 DNA follows: TGTGCCAGCAGCTTAGCCGGACTAGCGGGAGGTCGGTCCTACGAGCAGTACTTC. Its translation is CASSLAGLAGGRSYEQYF.

The chain links TRBV27 to TRBJ1-1; a possible D gene is TRBD1 (5 bases). This CDR3 is 14 amino acids long. V lost 6 bases to trimming and J lost 0 bases, with 11 bases between them. Germline assignment: CDR1 MNHEY and CDR2 SMNVEV (reference sequence). The CDR3 DNA follows: TGTGCCAGCAGCTGGAGGGGCGTGAACACTGAAGCTTTCTTT. This codes for CASSWRGVNTEAFF.

J is TRBJ2-7 and V is TRBV14, with D perhaps being TRBD1 or TRBD2 (5 bases each). Trimming took 4 bases from V and 3 from J, leaving 13 bases between them. This CDR3 spans 14 amino acids. Per the germline V gene, CDR1 is SGHDN and CDR2 is FVKESK. Here the CDR3 reads CASSRGSGYYEQYF. The DNA for the CDR3 is TGTGCCAGCAGCCGGGGGAGTGGATACTACGAGCAGTACTTC.

This chain uses TRBV19 with TRBJ1-1; possible D gene TRBD1, 5 bases. Trimming shortened V by 7 bases and J by 0 bases, and 18 bases separated the two germline ends. Germline V gene lookup returns CDR1 LNHDA and CDR2 SQIVND (reference sequence). This CDR3 spans 16 amino acids. CDR3 coding DNA: TGTGCCAGTACCCGACTAGGGGCTGCGGTGAACACTGAAGCTTTCTTT. This codes for CASTRLGAAVNTEAFF.

The gene calls are TRBV19 and TRBJ2-7, with D possibly matching TRBD1 (5 bases). Germline CDR1 reads LNHDA; CDR2 reads SQIVND (reference sequence). The CDR3 length is 13 residues. Trimming stripped 1 base from V and 5 bases from J, with 9 bases between. The CDR3 nucleotides read TGTGCCAGTAGTATAGCATCAGGGAACGAGCAGTACTTC. The encoded protein is CASSIASGNEQYF.

The rearrangement joins TRBV7-9 to TRBJ2-5, with unresolved D. From germline, CDR1 is SEHNR and CDR2 FQNEAQ (reference sequence). V shed 4 bases and J shed 1 base, with 10 bases lying between them. The CDR3 runs to 14 residues. The CDR3 DNA reads TGTGCCAGCAGCTCCCGGAGTGGCCAAGAGACCCAGTACTTC. Translated, it gives CASSSRSGQETQYF.

This clone showed up just once. Here the CDR3 DNA reads TGTGCCAGTAGCGGGACTAGCGGGAGGTCAATCTACGAGCAGTACTTC. Its translation: CASSGTSGRSIYEQYF. The rearrangement links TRBV19 to TRBJ2-7; 15 bases agree with TRBD2. This CDR3 is 16 amino acids long. V lost 6 bases and J lost 3; bases outside the gene matches: 6. Germline V gene lookup returns CDR1 LNHDA and CDR2 SQIVND (reference sequence). The complete variable domain, with remaining parts taken from reference TRBV19 and TRBJ2-7, reads DGGITQSPKYLFRKEGQNVTLSCEQNLNHDAMYWYRQDPGQGLRLIYYSQIVNDFQKGDIAEGYSVSREKKESFPLTVTSAQKNPTAFYLCASSGTSGRSIYEQYFGPGTRLTVT.

The chain has TRBV28 and TRBJ2-2; TRBD2 might be the D (6 bases). Germline lookup yields CDR1 MDHEN and CDR2 SYDVKM. This CDR3 is built from 16 residues. V was clipped by 3 bases and J by 3 bases, with 14 bases between them. Here the CDR3 DNA reads TGTGCCAGCAGTTTTACTCCCCCGGGGGACACCGGGGAGCTGTTTTTT. It yields the protein CASSFTPPGDTGELFF.

The chain combines TRBV7-8 with TRBJ2-7; no reliable D call. Germline values: CDR1 SGHVS, CDR2 FQNEAQ. The CDR3 runs 15 residues. V was cut by 5 bases and J by 6 bases, with 20 bases left in between. The CDR3 loop is CASSPVRAPTTEQYF. The CDR3 DNA reads TGTGCCAGCAGCCCCGTTCGGGCTCCAACCACCGAGCAGTACTTC. Supplemented by reference TRBV7-8 and TRBJ2-7, the full variable domain reads GAGVSQSPRYKVAKRGQDVALRCDPISGHVSLFWYQQALGQGPEFLTYFQNEAQLDKSGLPSDRFFAERPEGSVSTLKIQRTQQEDSAVYLCASSPVRAPTTEQYFGPGTRLTVT.

This rearrangement joins TRBV7-2 to TRBJ1-2; 9 bases map to TRBD1. V shed 5 bases, J shed 8 bases, and the junction held 12 bases outside the gene matches. The CDR3 has 15 residues. Germline CDR1 is SGHTA and CDR2 is FQGNSA. In DNA form, the CDR3 reads TGTGCCAGCAGCCCCCGGGACAGGGATTCTCGAGGCTACACCTTC. This translates into CASSPRDRDSRGYTF.

The gene calls are TRBV7-9 and TRBJ2-7; 7 nucleotides match TRBD1. V was pared by 4 bases and J by 3 bases, with 18 bases of the junction left unmatched. CDR1 is SEHNR and CDR2 is FQNEAQ in the germline V gene (reference sequence). This CDR3 has 18 residues. CDR3 amino acids: CASSSKASKDRVGYEQYF. CDR3 coding DNA: TGTGCCAGCAGCTCCAAAGCTTCTAAAGACAGGGTTGGCTACGAGCAGTACTTC.